A selection of T cell receptor beta chains follows, all from one sample in a study of blood T cell repertoires in COVID-19. Libraries were prepared by immunoSEQ multiplex PCR; TCRdb keeps only in-frame clonotypes and omits some of them. The sample shows around 210,000 clones, more than 65% of them seen only once. The source material was peripheral blood. Receptors were obtained from a human donor in a cohort sampled during active COVID-19. CDR3s include the opening cysteine and the closing phenylalanine or tryptophan. The D gene is left open where the match is weak. The size of a clone is reported for some rows only, either as once, few or many, or as a class for expanded clones.

D: TRBD2
V: TRBV9
J: TRBJ2-7
size: NA
DNA: TGTGCCAGCAGCGTAGGGGGAGGGGAGGTATACGAGCAGTACTTC
CDR3: CASSVGGGEVYEQYF

D: NA
V: TRBV20-1
J: TRBJ2-7
size: NA
DNA: TGCAGTGCTAGTGACTCTCTCTCCTACGAGCAGTACTTC
CDR3: CSASDSLSYEQYF

D: NA
V: TRBV28
J: TRBJ1-2
size: NA
DNA: TGTGCCAGCAGTCTAAGCGGACGGTCTGGTGGCTACACCTTC
CDR3: CASSLSGRSGGYTF

D: NA
V: TRBV11-3
J: TRBJ2-6
size: NA
DNA: TGTGCCAGCAGTTCCGGCTCTGGGGCCAACGTCCTGACTTTC
CDR3: CASSSGSGANVLTF

D: NA
V: TRBV18
J: TRBJ1-5
size: NA
DNA: TGTGCCAGCTCACCAGGAGGGAACGGTGTTCAGCCCCAGCATTTT
CDR3: CASSPGGNGVQPQHF

D: NA
V: TRBV19
J: TRBJ1-5
size: few
DNA: TGTGCCAGTAGTATTGGTCAGAATAGCAATCAGCCCCAGCATTTT
CDR3: CASSIGQNSNQPQHF

D: TRBD2
V: TRBV5-1
J: TRBJ2-1
size: NA
DNA: TGCGCCAGCAGCCTGACTAGCGGGAGCTCCTACAATGAGCAGTTCTTC
CDR3: CASSLTSGSSYNEQFF

D: NA
V: TRBV5-1
J: TRBJ1-2
size: NA
DNA: TGCGCCAGCAGTGCGACAGGTGTGAGCGGCTACACCTTC
CDR3: CASSATGVSGYTF

D: NA
V: TRBV7-2
J: TRBJ2-3
size: NA
DNA: TGTGCCAGCAGCCCGTACACAGATACGCAGTATTTT
CDR3: CASSPYTDTQYF

D: NA
V: TRBV7-2
J: TRBJ2-5
size: NA
DNA: TGTGCCAGCAGCCCTAGGGACTTCAGGGAGACCCAGTACTTC
CDR3: CASSPRDFRETQYF

D: TRBD1
V: TRBV6-4
J: TRBJ2-7
size: NA
DNA: TGTGCCAGCAGTGAAGCCGGACAGGGGTCGTTTAAGCAGTACTTC
CDR3: CASSEAGQGSFKQYF

D: NA
V: TRBV6-1
J: TRBJ1-5
size: NA
DNA: TGTGCCAGCAGTGGGACAGTAAAGTTGTTTAGCAATCAGCCCCAGCATTTT
CDR3: CASSGTVKLFSNQPQHF

D: TRBD2
V: TRBV11-3
J: TRBJ2-1
size: once
DNA: TGTGCCAGCAGCCTCAGCGGGGGTACTAGCTATGAGCAGTTCTTC
CDR3: CASSLSGGTSYEQFF

D: NA
V: TRBV7-9
J: TRBJ1-4
size: NA
DNA: TGTGCCAGCAGCTTAGGGCGAAAAGCACCTAGTGAAAAACTGTTTTTT
CDR3: CASSLGRKAPSEKLFF

D: TRBD1
V: TRBV6-4
J: TRBJ1-2
size: few
DNA: TGTGCCAGCAGAGGAGGGGGCAATGGCTACACCTTC
CDR3: CASRGGGNGYTF

D: NA
V: TRBV11-2
J: TRBJ2-1
size: NA
DNA: TGTGCCAGCAGTCGCTACGGTGAGCAGTTCTTC
CDR3: CASSRYGEQFF

D: NA
V: TRBV6-5
J: TRBJ2-5
size: NA
DNA: TGTGCCAGCCGTCAGGGGTTCAGGGAGACCCAGTACTTC
CDR3: CASRQGFRETQYF

D: NA
V: TRBV28
J: TRBJ1-1
size: NA
DNA: TGTGCCAGCAGTCCCGAGCAGGAGAACACTGAAGCTTTCTTT
CDR3: CASSPEQENTEAFF

D: NA
V: TRBV15
J: TRBJ2-7
size: NA
DNA: TGTGCCACCAGCAGAGATCCGGTGCGGGGAGTCGAGCAGTACTTC
CDR3: CATSRDPVRGVEQYF

D: TRBD1
V: TRBV28
J: TRBJ1-3
size: NA
DNA: TGTGCCACCTCCGGGACAGGGGACATGACTGGAAACACCATATATTTT
CDR3: CATSGTGDMTGNTIYF

D: TRBD1
V: TRBV5-1
J: TRBJ2-2
size: NA
DNA: TGCGCCAGCAGACCTACAGGGGGCGGTACCGGGGAGCTGTTTTTT
CDR3: CASRPTGGGTGELFF

D: TRBD1
V: TRBV5-1
J: TRBJ2-3
size: NA
DNA: TGCGCCAGCAGCCGCAGGGGGCTTGACCTCAACACAGATACGCAGTATTTT
CDR3: CASSRRGLDLNTDTQYF

D: TRBD1
V: TRBV5-1
J: TRBJ2-7
size: NA
DNA: TGCGCCAGCAGCGTCGGGACAGCGACCTACGAGCAGTACTTC
CDR3: CASSVGTATYEQYF

D: TRBD1
V: TRBV10-3
J: TRBJ2-3
size: NA
DNA: TGTGCCATCACCTCCCGGGACAGGGTAACAGATACGCAGTATTTT
CDR3: CAITSRDRVTDTQYF

D: NA
V: TRBV7-8
J: TRBJ2-1
size: NA
DNA: TGTGCCAGCAGCCCCTCGAGCTCCTACAATGAGCAGTTCTTC
CDR3: CASSPSSSYNEQFF

D: TRBD1
V: TRBV11-2
J: TRBJ1-1
size: NA
DNA: TGTGCCAGCAGCTTGGGGACAGGGGGTAGCACTGAAGCTTTCTTT
CDR3: CASSLGTGGSTEAFF

D: TRBD2
V: TRBV3-1/TRBV3-2
J: TRBJ2-7
size: NA
DNA: TGTGCCAGCAGCCAAACTCGACTAGCGGGAGCAATAAGGGAGCAGTACTTC
CDR3: CASSQTRLAGAIREQYF

D: NA
V: TRBV25-1
J: TRBJ1-2
size: NA
DNA: TGTGCCAGCAGTGAAATGAAGGGGCAGAGTGGCTACACCTTC
CDR3: CASSEMKGQSGYTF

D: NA
V: TRBV27
J: TRBJ1-4
size: NA
DNA: TGTGCCAGCAGTAGCGTTATGACTAATGAAAAACTGTTTTTT
CDR3: CASSSVMTNEKLFF

D: NA
V: TRBV6-2/TRBV6-3
J: TRBJ1-1
size: NA
DNA: TGTGCCAGCAGTTTCGGCCCCGAAGGAGGTCAAGCTTTCTTT
CDR3: CASSFGPEGGQAFF

D: TRBD1
V: TRBV14
J: TRBJ2-7
size: NA
DNA: TGTGCCAGCAGCCGGGACAGGGGAACGTCCTACGAGCAGTACTTC
CDR3: CASSRDRGTSYEQYF

D: TRBD2
V: TRBV5-6
J: TRBJ2-5
size: NA
DNA: TGTGCCAGCGGTTCCTGGTCCGGGACTAGACCCCAAGAGACCCAGTACTTC
CDR3: CASGSWSGTRPQETQYF

D: NA
V: TRBV6-6
J: TRBJ1-1
size: NA
DNA: TGTGCCAGCAGTCCGCGGGGGACGAACACTGAAGCTTTCTTT
CDR3: CASSPRGTNTEAFF

D: NA
V: TRBV4-1
J: TRBJ2-7
size: NA
DNA: TGCGCCAGCAGCCAAGCCGATAGCGCCCCAGCATCCTACGAGCAGTACTTC
CDR3: CASSQADSAPASYEQYF

D: NA
V: TRBV5-6
J: TRBJ1-5
size: few
DNA: TGTGCCAGCAGCTGGGGTAGGGGGCCCCAGCATTTT
CDR3: CASSWGRGPQHF

D: TRBD2
V: TRBV3-1/TRBV3-2
J: TRBJ2-7
size: NA
DNA: TGTGCCAGCAGCCGTGGACTAGCGGGAGGGGACTCCTACGAGCAGTACTTC
CDR3: CASSRGLAGGDSYEQYF

D: TRBD2
V: TRBV7-9
J: TRBJ2-3
size: NA
DNA: TGTGCCAGCAGCCCCCCCCCTGCGGGACTAGCGGCTCTCACAGATACGCAGTATTTT
CDR3: CASSPPPAGLAALTDTQYF

D: NA
V: TRBV19
J: TRBJ2-1
size: NA
DNA: TGTGCCAGTAGTACACGATCATACATACCTGAGCAGTTCTTC
CDR3: CASSTRSYIPEQFF

D: NA
V: TRBV6-1
J: TRBJ2-5
size: NA
DNA: TGTGCCAGCAGTGAAGAGGCAGGGTACCAGACCCAGTACTTC
CDR3: CASSEEAGYQTQYF

D: NA
V: TRBV7-2
J: TRBJ1-1
size: NA
DNA: TGTGCCAGCAGCCTACCGGGGAGGGGGTTCGGGAACACTGAAGCTTTCTTT
CDR3: CASSLPGRGFGNTEAFF

D: NA
V: TRBV5-1
J: TRBJ2-3
size: NA
DNA: TGCGCCAGCAGTTGGTCCGGCGGGACAGATACGCAGTATTTT
CDR3: CASSWSGGTDTQYF

D: TRBD2
V: TRBV27
J: TRBJ2-1
size: NA
DNA: TGTGCCAGCATAGGACTAGCGGGACAGTCCTACAATGAGCAGTTCTTC
CDR3: CASIGLAGQSYNEQFF

D: NA
V: TRBV5-4
J: TRBJ2-1
size: NA
DNA: TGTGCCAGCAGCCTTATTGGGGACTCTCAGTTCTTC
CDR3: CASSLIGDSQFF

D: NA
V: TRBV18
J: TRBJ2-1
size: once
DNA: TGTGCCAGCTCACCCCAGACAGTTGACAATGAGCAGTTCTTC
CDR3: CASSPQTVDNEQFF

D: NA
V: TRBV19
J: TRBJ2-2
size: NA
DNA: TGTGCCAGCACTACTACAGGGATAACCGGGGAGCTGTTTTTT
CDR3: CASTTTGITGELFF

D: TRBD1
V: TRBV19
J: TRBJ2-3
size: once
DNA: TGTGCCAGTTCAAGGACAGGGCAAGATACGCAGTATTTT
CDR3: CASSRTGQDTQYF

D: NA
V: TRBV30
J: TRBJ2-7
size: NA
DNA: TGTGCCTGGAGTTCCCAGGGGTTGGGCGAGCAGTACTTC
CDR3: CAWSSQGLGEQYF

D: NA
V: TRBV28
J: TRBJ2-7
size: once
DNA: TGTGCCAGCAGCCCCTTCACCCCCGGGGATTACGAGCAGTACTTC
CDR3: CASSPFTPGDYEQYF

D: TRBD1
V: TRBV24-1
J: TRBJ1-2
size: NA
DNA: TGTGCCACCAGTGATTTGCCAGGGGGAAATGGCTACACCTTC
CDR3: CATSDLPGGNGYTF

D: TRBD1
V: TRBV5-6
J: TRBJ1-4
size: NA
DNA: TGTGCCAGCAGTCGAACCGGGACAGGGAATGAAAAACTGTTTTTT
CDR3: CASSRTGTGNEKLFF

D: TRBD2
V: TRBV2
J: TRBJ2-1
size: NA
DNA: TGTGCCAGCCGATGGGCGGGAGGCCATTCACAGAGTGAGCAGTTCTTC
CDR3: CASRWAGGHSQSEQFF

D: NA
V: TRBV28
J: TRBJ2-7
size: NA
DNA: TGTGCCAGCAGTTTAGCGGGCTCCAACTACGAGCAGTACTTC
CDR3: CASSLAGSNYEQYF

D: TRBD2
V: TRBV6-1
J: TRBJ2-2
size: few
DNA: TGTGCCAGCAGTGAGAGGCCGGGAGGGACCGGGGAGCTGTTTTTT
CDR3: CASSERPGGTGELFF

D: TRBD1
V: TRBV10-1
J: TRBJ2-3
size: NA
DNA: TGCGCCAGCAGTGAGAGGACAGGGGGCGCAGATACGCAGTATTTT
CDR3: CASSERTGGADTQYF

D: NA
V: TRBV5-4
J: TRBJ1-1
size: NA
DNA: TGTGCCAGCGCCATCGGTCCGAACACTGAAGCTTTCTTT
CDR3: CASAIGPNTEAFF